This T cell receptor beta chain was sequenced during a study of T-cell reconstitution after alpha-beta-depleted transplantation in children. Unique molecular identifiers were incorporated into the prepared TCRbeta library. Using its own MiXCR run on the PCR reads, TCRdb lists one record per CDR3 protein. The table records more than 200,000 distinct CDR3 sequences, roughly 9.1% of them present only once. This clonotype was found many times. Its antigen is not known. Study-wide findings and caveats: At one year after transplant, newly produced T cells mostly accounted for T-cell counts and diversity. Several hundred expanded graft clones reportedly were the source of alpha-beta T cells about two months after transplant.

CDR3 length: 15 amino acids. CDR1 is SGHNT, CDR2 YENEEA, per germline. V gave up 3 bases and J gave up 5 bases, with 14 bases separating them. The chain joins TRBV11-3 to TRBJ2-1; D is perhaps TRBD2 (5 bases). The TCR sequence derives from a male patient between 2 and 9 years old who had a stem cell transplant for acute myeloid leukemia, so the T cells may come from the graft donor. This specimen consisted of PBMCs, mostly from graft donor cells, obtained 360 days after TCRalphabeta/CD19-depleted stem cell transplant. The CDR3 here is CASSFGRDFDNEQFF. CDR3 sequence (DNA): TGTGCCAGCAGCTTTGGCCGGGATTTCGACAATGAGCAGTTCTTC. The whole variable domain, filled in from reference TRBV11-3 and TRBJ2-1, reads EAGVVQSPRYKIIEKKQPVAFWCNPISGHNTLYWYLQNLGQGPELLIRYENEEAVDDSQLPKDRFSAERLKGVDSTLKIQPAELGDSAVYLCASSFGRDFDNEQFFGPGTRLTVL.